This T cell receptor (beta chain) was captured in a study of CD8 T cells in ankylosing spondylitis. The CDR3 consists of 16 residues. CDR1 is SGHRS and CDR2 is YFSETQ in the germline V gene. V lost 0 bases and J 10 bases, leaving 17 bases between the germline ends. Study-wide results and caveats: Reactive arthritis synovial fluid and blood were previously reported to contain some motif variants. According to the report, clones linked to the disease were significantly enriched in matched synovial fluid samples taken from ankylosing spondylitis patients.

This clonotype was detected many times. What it binds is unknown. Quantitative molecular-barcoded 5'-RACE generated the TCR beta libraries. TCRdb recomputed calls from the 5' RACE reads with MiXCR, one row per CDR3 protein. The repertoire holds 250,000 or so distinct CDR3 sequences, roughly a tenth seen once, with less than 8% in the top ten. The sample comprised blood, either unsorted or a sorted T cell fraction (not recorded which). This receptor was identified in a male donor with ankylosing spondylitis or in good health (not recorded which). This chain connects TRBV5-1 to TRBJ1-6; D may be TRBD1 (5 bases). The CDR3 loop is CASSLVSGGNGSPLHF. The CDR3 bases are TGCGCCAGCAGCTTGGTTTCGGGGGGTAATGGATCACCCCTCCACTTT.